The 5 T cell receptor beta chains reported below all come from one sample, sequenced in a study of PD-L1 blockade in urothelial cancer. Regarding time point: pretreatment peripheral blood. TCRdb keeps only in-frame clones here, not all; method: immunoSEQ multiplex PCR. The table records some 63,000 clones, roughly 81% of them present only once. This material consisted of PBMCs, taken around atezolizumab (anti-PD-L1) treatment. Receptor source: a man aged 65-85 years with urothelial cancer.

CDR3 in DNA: TGTGCCAGCAGCTTAGGACAGGGGGATGAGCAGTTCTTC. This translates into CASSLGQGDEQFF. The chain employs TRBV11-3 and TRBJ2-1, with 9 bases lining up with TRBD1. The CDR3 extends over 13 amino acids. Germline V gene sequence: CDR1 SGHNT, CDR2 YENEEA. The V gene end was trimmed by 1 base and the J gene end by 8 bases; junction bases not matched to a gene: 0.

The chain links TRBV5-4 to TRBJ1-1, with TRBD1 as a possible D gene (5 bases). This CDR3 spans 15 amino acids. CDR1 is SGHNT and CDR2 is YYREEE in the germline V gene (reference sequence). Trimming removed 3 bases from V and 1 base from J, with 13 bases in between. This CDR3 reads CASSSRVDTNTEAFF. The CDR3 nucleotides read TGTGCCAGCAGCTCCAGGGTCGACACGAACACTGAAGCTTTCTTT. The full variable domain, its missing parts supplied by reference TRBV5-4 and TRBJ1-1, is ETGVTQSPTHLIKTRGQQVTLRCSSQSGHNTVSWYQQALGQGPQFIFQYYREEENGRGNFPPRFSGLQFPNYSSELNVNALELDDSALYLCASSSRVDTNTEAFFGQGTRLTVV.

This chain uses TRBV6-6 with TRBJ2-3, with D tentatively TRBD1 (5 bases). CDR3 length: 16 amino acids. The V gene's germline CDR1 is MNHNY and CDR2 SVGAGI (reference sequence). V was pared by 7 bases and J by 2 bases, with 19 bases between. The CDR3 DNA reads TGTGCCAGCAAAGGTCCCCGGGCAGGGATCACAGATACGCAGTATTTT. Encoded protein: CASKGPRAGITDTQYF.

This rearrangement joins TRBV7-9 to TRBJ1-1; D uncertain. V lost 11 bases, J lost 0 bases, and 10 bases lay in between. This CDR3 contains 12 residues. From germline, CDR1 is SEHNR and CDR2 FQNEAQ (reference sequence). The CDR3 DNA follows: TGTGCCGCGGAGAGTCTGAACACTGAAGCTTTCTTT. It is translated as CAAESLNTEAFF.

The chain is built from TRBV6-1 and TRBJ2-7; perhaps TRBD2 as D (5 bases). V was shortened by 6 bases and J by 7 bases, with 13 bases between the two germline ends. The CDR3 has 12 residues. Germline-derived CDR1 and CDR2 are MNHNS and SASEGT. The CDR3 sequence: CASSASMVEQYF. CDR3 DNA: TGTGCCAGCAGCGCTAGCATGGTGGAGCAGTACTTC.